This T cell receptor (beta chain) comes out of a study of T cell repertoires in cytomegalovirus infection. Looking at the study overall: Both a matching HLA type and CMV infection were indicated by public TCR beta signatures.

With respect to this clonotype: Its antigen is undetermined.

TCRdb re-analysed the reads in MiXCR, keeping a single row per CDR3 protein. The data show some 700,000 distinct CDR3 sequences, roughly a third seen once. Trimming cost V 6 bases and J 6 bases, with 14 bases left between them. The CDR3 loop spans 14 amino acids. Germline values: CDR1 SGHAT, CDR2 FQDESV (reference sequence). Overall study results and limits: HLA-C-restricted CMV-specific TCR beta clonotypes prevailed in the ex vivo response. Public TCR beta family frequency separated CMV-and-HLA carriers, including in an independent cohort.

V and J are TRBV11-1 and TRBJ2-2; D perhaps matches TRBD2 (6 bases). Specimen: PBMCs. The receptor was derived from a human donor in good health (CMV status not recorded). Some clones in this sample may be carry-over from other donors' samples. CDR3: CASSETSYPGELFF. As DNA, the CDR3 is TGTGCCAGCAGTGAGACTAGTTACCCCGGGGAGCTGTTTTTT.